These 2 T cell receptor beta chains were sequenced from one sample in a study of regulatory T cells in long-lasting Graves disease. Specified time point: persistent/refractory GD, antithyroid drugs over 5 years with positive TRAb. TCR sequences were obtained from RNA taken from PBMCs. For TCR beta, libraries came from iRepertoire HTBI primers and Arm-PCR of CDR3 regions. TCRdb passed the multiplex PCR reads through MiXCR, listing each CDR3 protein once. Found here are some 330,000 distinct CDR3 sequences, roughly 23% of them singletons; the top ten hold around 30%. The input for sequencing was peripheral blood mononuclear cells (PBMCs), taken when the disease was refractory, from a patient treated with antithyroid drugs. The receptors originated from a woman aged 40 to 50 with Graves disease.

In its sample, this clonotype was seen many times. The genes are TRBV3-1 and TRBJ1-1; 7 nucleotides line up with TRBD1. V lost 5 bases, J lost 6 bases, and 6 bases stayed unmatched. Germline V gene sequence: CDR1 LGHDT, CDR2 YNNKEL (reference sequence). This CDR3 comprises 13 residues. CDR3: CASSSTGYAEAFF. The CDR3 DNA follows: TGTGCCAGCAGCTCGACAGGGTACGCTGAAGCTTTCTTT.

The gene calls are TRBV7-2 and TRBJ2-2; no clear D. Germline V CDR1 and CDR2: SGHTA, FQGNSA. Trimming stripped 1 base from V and 5 bases from J, with 8 bases between. This CDR3 comprises 14 residues. CDR3 protein: CASSLVGTTGELFF. The CDR3 DNA reads as TGTGCCAGCAGCTTAGTTGGCACGACCGGGGAGCTGTTTTTT.